This TCR beta chain comes out of a study of human T cells and chemical hapten exposure. On the study more broadly: Patch tests applied 0.01% DPC to the upper back, read at 6 days.

Sample time point: patch test 3, about 24 weeks after DPC sensitization. Noted treatment: therapeutic diphenylcyclopropenone sensitization with weekly scalp DPC. Germline CDR1 is SQVTM and CDR2 is ANQGSEA. V shed 2 bases and J shed 6 bases, with 11 bases lying between them. The CDR3 is 13 residues long. As the library was built, unique molecular identifiers were attached to individual cDNA molecules. TCRdb analysed the RACE reads with MiXCR anew, one entry per CDR3 protein. The sample has 150,000 to 200,000 distinct CDR3 sequences; roughly 25% are singletons. This clonotype has only a few counts. This sequence originates from a woman between 18 and 29 years old with alopecia areata. Some clones in this sample may be carry-over from other donors' samples. The rearrangement uses TRBV29-1 and TRBJ2-1, with D possibly TRBD2 on 6 matching bases. Material: whole blood, obtained in connection with sensitization to the hapten diphenylcyclopropenone (DPC). For the CDR3, the DNA is TGCAGCGTTGAACTAACGCGGGGCAATGAGCAGTTCTTC. It yields the protein CSVELTRGNEQFF.